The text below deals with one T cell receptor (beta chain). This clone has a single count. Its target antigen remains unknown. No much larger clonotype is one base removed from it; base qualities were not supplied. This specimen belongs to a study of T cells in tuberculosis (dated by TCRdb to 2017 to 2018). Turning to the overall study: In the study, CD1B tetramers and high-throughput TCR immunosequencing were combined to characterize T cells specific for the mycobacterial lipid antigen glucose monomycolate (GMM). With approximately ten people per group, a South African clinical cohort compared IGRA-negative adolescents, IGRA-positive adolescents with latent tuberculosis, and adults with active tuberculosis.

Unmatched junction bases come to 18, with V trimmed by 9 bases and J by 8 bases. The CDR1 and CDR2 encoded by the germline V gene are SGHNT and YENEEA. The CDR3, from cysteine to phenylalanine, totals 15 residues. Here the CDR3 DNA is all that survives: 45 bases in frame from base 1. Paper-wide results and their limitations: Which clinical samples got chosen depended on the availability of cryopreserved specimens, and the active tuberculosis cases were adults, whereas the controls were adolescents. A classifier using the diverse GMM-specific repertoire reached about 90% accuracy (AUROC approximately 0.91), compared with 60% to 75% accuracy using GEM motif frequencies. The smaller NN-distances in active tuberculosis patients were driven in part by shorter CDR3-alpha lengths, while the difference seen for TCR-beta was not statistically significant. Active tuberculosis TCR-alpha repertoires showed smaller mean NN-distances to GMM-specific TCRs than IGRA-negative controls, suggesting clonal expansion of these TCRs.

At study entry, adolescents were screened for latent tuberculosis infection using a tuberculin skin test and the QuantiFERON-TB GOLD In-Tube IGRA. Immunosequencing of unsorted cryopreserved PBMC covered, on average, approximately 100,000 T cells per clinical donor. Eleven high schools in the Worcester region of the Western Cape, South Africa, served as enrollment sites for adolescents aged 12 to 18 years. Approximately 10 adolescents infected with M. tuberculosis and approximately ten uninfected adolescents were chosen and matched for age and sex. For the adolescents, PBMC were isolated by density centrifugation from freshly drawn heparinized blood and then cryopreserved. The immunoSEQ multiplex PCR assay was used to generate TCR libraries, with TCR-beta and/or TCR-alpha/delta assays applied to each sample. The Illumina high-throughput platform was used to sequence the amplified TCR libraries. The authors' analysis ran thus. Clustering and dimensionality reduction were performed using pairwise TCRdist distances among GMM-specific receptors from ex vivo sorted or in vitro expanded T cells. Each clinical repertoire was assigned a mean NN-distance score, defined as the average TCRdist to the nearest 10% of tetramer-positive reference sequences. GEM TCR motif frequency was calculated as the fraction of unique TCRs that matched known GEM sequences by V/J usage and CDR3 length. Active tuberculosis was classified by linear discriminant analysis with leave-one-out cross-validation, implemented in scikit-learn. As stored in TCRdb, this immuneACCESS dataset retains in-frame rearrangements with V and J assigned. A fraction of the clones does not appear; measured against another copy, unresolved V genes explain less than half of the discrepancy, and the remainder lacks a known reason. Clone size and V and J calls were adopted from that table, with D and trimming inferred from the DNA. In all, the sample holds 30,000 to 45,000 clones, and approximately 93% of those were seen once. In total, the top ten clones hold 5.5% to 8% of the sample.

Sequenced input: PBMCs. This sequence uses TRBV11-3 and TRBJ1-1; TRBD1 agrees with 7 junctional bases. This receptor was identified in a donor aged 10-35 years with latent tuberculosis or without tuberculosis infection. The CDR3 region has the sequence CASSYSGRGSAEAFF. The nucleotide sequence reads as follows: TGTGCCAGTTCGTATTCTGGCAGGGGGTCGGCCGAAGCTTTCTTT.